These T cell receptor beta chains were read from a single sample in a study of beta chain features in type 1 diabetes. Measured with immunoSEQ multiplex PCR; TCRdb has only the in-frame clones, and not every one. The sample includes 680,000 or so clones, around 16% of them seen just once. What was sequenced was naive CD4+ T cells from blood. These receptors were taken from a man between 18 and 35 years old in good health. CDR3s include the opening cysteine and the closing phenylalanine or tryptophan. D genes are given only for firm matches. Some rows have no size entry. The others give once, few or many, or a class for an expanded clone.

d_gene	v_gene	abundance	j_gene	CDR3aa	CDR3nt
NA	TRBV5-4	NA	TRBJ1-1	CASSLGGFEAFF	TGTGCCAGCAGCTTGGGCGGGTTTGAAGCTTTCTTT
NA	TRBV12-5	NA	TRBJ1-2	CASGLVNRPEGYTF	TGTGCTAGTGGTTTGGTAAACAGGCCGGAAGGCTACACCTTC
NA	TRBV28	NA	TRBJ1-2	CASSLSSITNYGYTF	TGTGCCAGCAGTTTATCCTCGATTACTAACTATGGCTACACCTTC
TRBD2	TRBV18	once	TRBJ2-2	CASSETSGSNTGELFF	TGTGCCAGCTCAGAGACTAGCGGGTCAAACACCGGGGAGCTGTTTTTT
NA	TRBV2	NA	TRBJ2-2	CASSVDREGTGELFF	TGTGCCAGCAGCGTTGACAGGGAGGGCACCGGGGAGCTGTTTTTT
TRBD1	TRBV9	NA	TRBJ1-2	CASSVGGEAGGTVYGYTF	TGTGCCAGCAGCGTAGGAGGAGAGGCAGGGGGAACGGTCTATGGCTACACCTTC
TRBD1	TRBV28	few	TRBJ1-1	CASRPRDSTSNEAFF	TGTGCCAGCAGACCCCGGGACAGCACGAGCAATGAAGCTTTCTTT
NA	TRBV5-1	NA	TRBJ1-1	CASSLPGAEAFF	TGCGCCAGCAGCCTCCCAGGGGCTGAAGCTTTCTTT
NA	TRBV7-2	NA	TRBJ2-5	CASSGQGRGQETQYF	TGTGCCAGCAGCGGCCAGGGGCGGGGACAAGAGACCCAGTACTTC
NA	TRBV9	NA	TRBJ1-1	CASSVNRNTEAFF	TGTGCCAGCAGCGTAAATCGGAACACTGAAGCTTTCTTT
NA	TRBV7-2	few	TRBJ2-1	CASSFRVPYNEQFF	TGTGCCAGCAGCTTCAGGGTCCCCTACAATGAGCAGTTCTTC
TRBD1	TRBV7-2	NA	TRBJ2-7	CASSSRDRVSYEQYF	TGTGCCAGCAGCTCCCGGGACAGAGTCTCCTACGAGCAGTACTTC
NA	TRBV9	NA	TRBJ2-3	CASSRGAGSYSTDTQYF	TGTGCCAGCAGTAGGGGGGCAGGGTCCTATTCCACAGATACGCAGTATTTT
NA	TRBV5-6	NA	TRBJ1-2	CASSLRRGRHYF	TGTGCCAGCAGCTTGAGGAGGGGCAGACACTACTTC
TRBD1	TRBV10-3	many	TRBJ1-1	CAITRDRQGYTEAFF	TGTGCCATCACCCGGGACAGACAGGGATACACTGAAGCTTTCTTT
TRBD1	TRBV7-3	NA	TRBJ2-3	CASSIGGQGSDTQYF	TGTGCCAGCAGCATAGGGGGACAGGGGTCAGATACGCAGTATTTT
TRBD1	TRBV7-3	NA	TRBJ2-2	CASSAPGQENTGELFF	TGTGCCAGCAGCGCCCCGGGACAGGAGAACACCGGGGAGCTGTTTTTT
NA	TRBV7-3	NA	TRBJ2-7	CASSLDLGYEQYF	TGTGCCAGCAGCTTGGATCTGGGCTACGAGCAGTACTTC
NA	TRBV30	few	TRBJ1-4	CAWVSRGSGEKLFF	TGTGCCTGGGTCTCCCGGGGATCTGGCGAAAAACTGTTTTTT
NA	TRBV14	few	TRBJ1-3	CASSRGRFGNTIYF	TGTGCCAGCAGCCGAGGGCGGTTTGGAAACACCATATATTTT
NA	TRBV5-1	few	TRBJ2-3	CASSPYKASTDTQYF	TGCGCCAGCAGCCCCTATAAGGCTAGCACAGATACGCAGTATTTT
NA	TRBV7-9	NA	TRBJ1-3	CASSLGRASGNTIYF	TGTGCCAGCAGCTTAGGCAGGGCCTCTGGAAACACCATATATTTT
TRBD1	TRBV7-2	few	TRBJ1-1	CASTIRQGLTEAFF	TGTGCCAGCACCATACGACAGGGTCTCACTGAAGCTTTCTTT
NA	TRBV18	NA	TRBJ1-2	CASSPPTENYGYTF	TGTGCCAGCTCACCACCGACTGAAAACTATGGCTACACCTTC
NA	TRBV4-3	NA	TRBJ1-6	CASSQQARQSYNSPLHF	TGCGCCAGCAGCCAACAAGCACGACAGAGCTATAATTCACCCCTCCACTTT
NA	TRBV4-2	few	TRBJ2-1	CASSPSDRDLKSNEQFF	TGTGCCAGCAGCCCATCAGATCGGGACTTGAAAAGCAATGAGCAGTTCTTC
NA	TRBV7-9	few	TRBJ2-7	CASSLVHLSASLYEQYF	TGTGCCAGCAGCTTAGTTCACTTGTCAGCATCGTTGTACGAGCAGTACTTC
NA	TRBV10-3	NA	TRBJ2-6	CAISEAYRSSGANVLTF	TGTGCCATCAGTGAGGCGTACAGGTCCTCTGGGGCCAACGTCCTGACTTTC
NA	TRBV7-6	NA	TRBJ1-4	CASRAGPKNEKLFF	TGTGCCAGCAGGGCCGGGCCTAAAAATGAAAAACTGTTTTTT
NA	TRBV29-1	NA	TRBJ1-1	CSVDGGQPNTEAFF	TGCAGCGTTGATGGCGGACAGCCGAACACTGAAGCTTTCTTT
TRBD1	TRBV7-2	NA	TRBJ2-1	CASSFNFRDRQFF	TGTGCCAGCAGCTTCAATTTCCGGGACAGGCAGTTCTTC
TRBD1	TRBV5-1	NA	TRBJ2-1	CASSQPTGSSYNEQFF	TGCGCCAGCAGTCAACCGACAGGGAGCTCCTACAATGAGCAGTTCTTC
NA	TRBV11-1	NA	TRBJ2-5	CASSPSSGQTQYF	TGTGCCAGCAGCCCTAGTTCGGGGCAGACCCAGTACTTC
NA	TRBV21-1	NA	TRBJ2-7	CASSKETAYEQYF	TGTGCCAGCAGCAAAGAAACCGCTTACGAGCAGTACTTC
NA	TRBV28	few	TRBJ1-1	CGGRGAFF	TGTGGGGGTCGCGGAGCTTTCTTT
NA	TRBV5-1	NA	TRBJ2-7	CASSLVGVEQYF	TGCGCCAGCAGCTTGGTGGGTGTCGAGCAGTACTTC
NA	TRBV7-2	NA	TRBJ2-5	CASSLRVVETQYF	TGTGCCAGCAGCCTCCGGGTGGTGGAGACCCAGTACTTC
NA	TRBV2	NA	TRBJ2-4	CASSDRGLAKNIQYF	TGTGCCAGCAGTGACCGGGGACTAGCCAAAAACATTCAGTACTTC
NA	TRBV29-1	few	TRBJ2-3	CSVASPGYNTQYF	TGCAGCGTTGCCAGTCCGGGATATAATACGCAGTATTTT
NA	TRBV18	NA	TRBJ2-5	CASSLLGAQYF	TGTGCCAGCTCACTTTTAGGTGCCCAGTACTTC
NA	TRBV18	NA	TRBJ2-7	CASSPQHILAHEQYF	TGTGCCAGCTCACCCCAGCATATCCTCGCCCACGAGCAGTACTTC
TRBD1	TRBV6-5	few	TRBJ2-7	CASCSGTVYEQYF	TGTGCCAGCTGCTCCGGGACAGTCTACGAGCAGTACTTC
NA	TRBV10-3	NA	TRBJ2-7	CAISESGYEQYF	TGTGCCATCAGTGAGTCCGGATACGAGCAGTACTTC
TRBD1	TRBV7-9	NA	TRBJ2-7	CASSLGPSRGLNPLYEQYF	TGTGCCAGCAGCTTAGGTCCGAGCAGGGGGCTAAACCCTCTCTACGAGCAGTACTTC
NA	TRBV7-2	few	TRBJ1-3	CASSLTRRGFGNTIYF	TGTGCCAGCAGCTTAACTCGAAGGGGCTTCGGAAACACCATATATTTT